Following are 10 T cell receptor beta chains from one sample sequenced in a study of T cell responses to AZD1222 COVID-19 vaccine. Sequencing used immunoSEQ multiplex PCR; TCRdb keeps in-frame clones, though not all of them. The sample yields 65,000 to 80,000 clones, roughly four fifths seen once. Here the sequenced sample was peripheral blood, taken 28 days after the second AZD1222 dose. These receptors were taken from an adult who received the AZD1222 COVID-19 vaccine.

The rearrangement links TRBV4-2 to TRBJ2-7, with D possibly matching TRBD2 (6 bases). Germline V lookup: CDR1 LGHNA, CDR2 YNFKEQ. V was cut by 2 bases and J by 0 bases, with 11 bases left in between. This CDR3 spans 15 amino acids. In nucleotides, the CDR3 is TGTGCCAGCAGCCAATCTCCTAGCGACTCCTACGAGCAGTACTTC. It specifies CASSQSPSDSYEQYF.

The chain recombines TRBV19 with TRBJ2-1, with no clear D. Germline V CDR1 and CDR2: LNHDA, SQIVND (reference sequence). V lost 5 bases to trimming and J lost 5 bases, with 7 bases between them. The CDR3 is 12 residues long. Here the CDR3 DNA reads TGTGCCAGTAGTCCGCGAAACAATGAGCAGTTCTTC. This encodes CASSPRNNEQFF.

The chain combines TRBV4-3 with TRBJ2-7; 7 nucleotides align to TRBD2. Germline trimming cut 1 base from V and 0 bases from J; bases unmatched to any gene: 0. The CDR3 is made up of 14 amino acids. The germline V gene has CDR1 LGHNA and CDR2 YSLEER. This chain's CDR3 is CASSQGTSSYEQYF. The CDR3 coding sequence is TGCGCCAGCAGCCAAGGGACTAGCTCCTACGAGCAGTACTTC.

This chain connects TRBV5-1 to TRBJ2-5, with 9 bases identical to TRBD1. The CDR3 spans 16 residues. Looked up from germline, CDR1 is SGHRS and CDR2 is YFSETQ. The ends lost 3 bases at V and 4 bases at J; junction bases unmatched: 10. CDR3 region: CASSWRGQGRLETQYF. The CDR3, as DNA: TGCGCCAGCAGCTGGCGGGGACAGGGCCGCTTAGAGACCCAGTACTTC.

V and J are TRBV5-1 and TRBJ2-1, with D tentatively TRBD1 (5 bases). Germline loops: CDR1 SGHRS, CDR2 YFSETQ. The CDR3 contains 16 residues. With 0 bases removed from V and 0 bases from J, the gap between germline ends came to 10 bases. The CDR3 region has the DNA TGCGCCAGCAGCTTGGGACAGCAGAGCTCCTACAATGAGCAGTTCTTC. This codes for CASSLGQQSSYNEQFF.

The V call is TRBV29-1, the J call TRBJ2-5; D remains ambiguous. There are 14 residues in the CDR3. Germline V gene data show CDR1 as SQVTM and CDR2 as ANQGSEA. Trimming pared 4 bases from V and 7 bases from J, leaving 19 bases between. In nucleotides, the CDR3 is TGCAGCGTTGGAAAGGGCTACACTGAAGGGACCCAGTACTTC. Protein sequence: CSVGKGYTEGTQYF.

The rearrangement uses TRBV5-4 and TRBJ2-2; D is undetermined. The V end lost 5 bases, the J end lost 0 bases, and 11 bases lay between the germline ends. Germline CDR1 SGHNT, CDR2 YYREEE (reference sequence). This CDR3 contains 15 residues. For the CDR3, the DNA is TGTGCCAGCAGTTCCGTGCGGTCGAACACCGGGGAGCTGTTTTTT. Translating it yields CASSSVRSNTGELFF. Full variable domain (remainder filled in from reference TRBV5-4 and TRBJ2-2): ETGVTQSPTHLIKTRGQQVTLRCSSQSGHNTVSWYQQALGQGPQFIFQYYREEENGRGNFPPRFSGLQFPNYSSELNVNALELDDSALYLCASSSVRSNTGELFFGEGSRLTVL.

The chain links TRBV6-5 to TRBJ1-1, with D perhaps TRBD1 (6 bases). This CDR3 is built from 13 residues. Per the germline V gene, CDR1 is MNHEY and CDR2 is SVGAGI. Trimming cost V 2 bases and J 4 bases, with 8 bases left between them. The CDR3 nucleotides are TGTGCCAGCAGTTACGGGGGCTTCACTGAAGCTTTCTTT. Its translation is CASSYGGFTEAFF.

The CDR3 coding sequence is TGCGCCAGCAGCCCATTCGAGGGCAACTCCTACAATGAGCAGTTCTTC. Residues: CASSPFEGNSYNEQFF. The chain has TRBV5-1 and TRBJ2-1; a weak D match, TRBD2 (5 bases). Trimming cost V 4 bases and J 0 bases, with 14 bases left between them. CDR1 is SGHRS, CDR2 YFSETQ, per germline. The CDR3 contains 16 residues.

The V call is TRBV7-2, the J call TRBJ2-2, with TRBD2 as a possible D gene (5 bases). The CDR3 extends over 13 amino acids. V was shortened by 5 bases and J by 6 bases, with 10 bases between the two germline ends. CDR1 SGHTA and CDR2 FQGNSA come from the germline V gene. The CDR3 DNA follows: TGTGCCAGCAGCCCCCGGACTCCCGGGGAGCTGTTTTTT. Encoded protein: CASSPRTPGELFF.